The entry that follows covers one T cell receptor beta chain sequence. Data came from immunoSEQ multiplex PCR; TCRdb stores just in-frame clones and leaves some out. The top ten hold 40% to 60% of the sample, which has some 30,000 clones, roughly 87% seen once. This sample was included in a study of lymphopenia after photon versus proton radiotherapy. The CDR3 runs to 18 residues. The germline gives CDR1 LNHDA, CDR2 SQIVND (reference sequence). V was pared by 1 base and J by 5 bases, with 10 bases of the junction left unmatched. The J gene is TRBJ1-6, the V gene TRBV19; 8 nucleotides line up with TRBD1. This TCR was recovered from a woman aged 55-75 years with cholangiocarcinoma. Some clones in this sample may be carry-over from other donors' samples. This specimen was peripheral blood, taken from a patient treated with proton-based radiotherapy. CDR3 nucleotide sequence: TGTGCCAGTAGTATAGGACAGGGGTTCGCCCGCGATAATTCACCCCTCCACTTT. Its translation is CASSIGQGFARDNSPLHF.